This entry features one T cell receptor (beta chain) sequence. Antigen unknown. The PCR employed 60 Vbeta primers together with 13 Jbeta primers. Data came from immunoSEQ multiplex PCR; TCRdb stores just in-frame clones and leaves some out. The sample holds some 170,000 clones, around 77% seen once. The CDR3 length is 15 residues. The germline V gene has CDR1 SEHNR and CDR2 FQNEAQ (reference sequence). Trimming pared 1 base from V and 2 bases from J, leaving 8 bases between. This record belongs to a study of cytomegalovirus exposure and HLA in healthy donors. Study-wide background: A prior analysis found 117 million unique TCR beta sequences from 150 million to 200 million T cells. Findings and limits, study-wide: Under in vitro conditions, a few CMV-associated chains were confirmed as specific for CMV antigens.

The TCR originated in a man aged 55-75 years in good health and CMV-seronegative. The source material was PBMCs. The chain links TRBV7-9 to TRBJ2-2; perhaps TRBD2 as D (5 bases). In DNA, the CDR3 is TGTGCCAGCAGCTTAGTTTCGGGAAACACCGGGGAGCTGTTTTTT. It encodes CASSLVSGNTGELFF.